This T cell receptor (beta chain) was sequenced in a study of blood T cell repertoires in COVID-19. As for the study in general: Italy, Spain and the United States were the sources of the convalescent and acute COVID-19 samples.

CDR3 length equals 13 residues. Looked up from germline, CDR1 is SGHRS and CDR2 is YFSETQ. V was clipped by 5 bases and J by 7 bases; unmatched bases: 8. In the authors' workflow: From reference gene primer amplification, estimates of nucleated cell counts were derived. The table came from immunoSEQ multiplex PCR; TCRdb's copy has only in-frame clones and leaves some out. For V, J and clone size, that table is used; D and trimming come from the DNA. The repertoire holds 200,000 or so clones, approximately 83% seen once, with about 2.1% in the top ten. Source material: peripheral blood. The rearrangement uses TRBV5-1 and TRBJ1-2; 7 bases align to TRBD1. The sequence came from a woman aged 55 to 70 with acute or convalescent COVID-19. Here the CDR3 reads CASSHDRASGYTF. The CDR3 nucleotides are TGCGCCAGCAGTCATGACAGGGCTTCTGGCTACACCTTC.